The present T cell receptor beta chain was sequenced within a study of OX40 agonist ivuxolimab in advanced cancers. Study at large: Recorded diagnoses for dose-escalation patients were hepatocellular carcinoma, melanoma, renal cell or head and neck cancer.

Concerning this clone: Antigen specificity is unknown.

The germline CDR1 and CDR2 sequences are SGHDT and YYEEEE. The CDR3 totals 14 residues. With 4 bases clipped from V and 6 bases from J, the junction kept 7 bases outside the gene matches. Study-wide findings and caveats: At doses 0.1 to 3.0 mg/kg, CD4+ and CD8+ clones expanded.

Libraries were prepared by immunoSEQ multiplex PCR; TCRdb keeps only in-frame clonotypes and omits some of them. The sample lists 45,000 to 60,000 clones; about 93% were seen once. Specimen: CD4+ or CD8+ T cells sorted from blood, collected in a trial of the OX40 agonist ivuxolimab. The sequence came from an adult with an advanced solid tumor such as melanoma, head and neck, liver or kidney cancer. V gene TRBV5-6 combines with J gene TRBJ2-1, with 7 bases that match TRBD2. The CDR3: CASSTLGGGNEQFF. CDR3 sequence (DNA): TGTGCCAGCAGCACCCTCGGCGGGGGCAATGAGCAGTTCTTC.